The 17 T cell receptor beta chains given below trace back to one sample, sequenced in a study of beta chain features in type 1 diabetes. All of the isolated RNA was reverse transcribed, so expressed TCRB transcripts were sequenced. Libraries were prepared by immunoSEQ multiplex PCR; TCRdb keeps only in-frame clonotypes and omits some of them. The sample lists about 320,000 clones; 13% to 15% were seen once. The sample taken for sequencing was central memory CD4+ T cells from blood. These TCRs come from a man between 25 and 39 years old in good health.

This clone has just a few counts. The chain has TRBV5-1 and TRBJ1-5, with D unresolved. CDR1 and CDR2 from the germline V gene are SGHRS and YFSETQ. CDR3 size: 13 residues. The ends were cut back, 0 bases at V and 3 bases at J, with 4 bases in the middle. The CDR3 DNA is TGCGCCAGCAGCTTGGAACCCAATCAGCCCCAGCATTTT. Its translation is CASSLEPNQPQHF.

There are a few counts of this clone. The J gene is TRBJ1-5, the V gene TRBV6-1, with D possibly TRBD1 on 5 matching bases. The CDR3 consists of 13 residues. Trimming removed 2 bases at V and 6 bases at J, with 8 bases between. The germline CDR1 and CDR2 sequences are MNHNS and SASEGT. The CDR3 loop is CASSEWGGQPQHF. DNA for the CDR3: TGTGCCAGCAGTGAATGGGGGGGTCAGCCCCAGCATTTT.

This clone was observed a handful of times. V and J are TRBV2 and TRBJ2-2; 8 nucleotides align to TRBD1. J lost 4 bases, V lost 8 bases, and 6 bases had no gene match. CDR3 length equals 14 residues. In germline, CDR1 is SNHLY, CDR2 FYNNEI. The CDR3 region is CASHGQGVTGELFF. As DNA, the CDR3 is TGTGCCAGCCACGGACAGGGCGTCACCGGGGAGCTGTTTTTT.

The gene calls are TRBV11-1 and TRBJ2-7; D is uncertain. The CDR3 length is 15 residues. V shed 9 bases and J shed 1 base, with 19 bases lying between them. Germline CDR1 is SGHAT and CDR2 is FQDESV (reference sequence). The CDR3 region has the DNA TGTGCCAGGTCACTCATCCAAGTCCGGTCCTACGAGCAGTACGTC. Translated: CARSLIQVRSYEQYV.

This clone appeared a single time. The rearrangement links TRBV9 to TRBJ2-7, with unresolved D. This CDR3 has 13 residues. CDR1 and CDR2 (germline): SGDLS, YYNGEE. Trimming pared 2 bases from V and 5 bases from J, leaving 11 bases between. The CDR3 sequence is CASSVQGPDEQYF. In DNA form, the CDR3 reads TGTGCCAGCAGCGTCCAAGGGCCAGACGAGCAGTACTTC.

CDR3 sequence (DNA): TGTGCCAGCAGCCAAGCCGGGCGAGAGACCCAGTACTTC. Its translation: CASSQAGRETQYF. V usage is TRBV4-2 and J usage is TRBJ2-5; D ambiguous. V gave up 1 base and J gave up 4 bases, with 7 bases separating them. CDR3 length: 13 residues. Germline CDR1 is LGHNA and CDR2 is YNFKEQ.

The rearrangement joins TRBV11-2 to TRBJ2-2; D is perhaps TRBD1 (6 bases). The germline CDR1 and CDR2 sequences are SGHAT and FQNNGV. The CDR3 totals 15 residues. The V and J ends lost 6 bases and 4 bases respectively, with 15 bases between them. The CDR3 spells CASRPTGRSTGELFF. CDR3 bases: TGTGCCAGCAGGCCTACAGGGCGGTCCACCGGGGAGCTGTTTTTT. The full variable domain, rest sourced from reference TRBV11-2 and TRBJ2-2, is EAGVAQSPRYKIIEKRQSVAFWCNPISGHATLYWYQQILGQGPKLLIQFQNNGVVDDSQLPKDRFSAERLKGVDSTLKIQPAKLEDSAVYLCASRPTGRSTGELFFGEGSRLTVL.

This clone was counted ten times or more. In DNA, the CDR3 is TGTGCCAGCAGCCCGGACAGGGACTATGGCTACACCTTC. Residues: CASSPDRDYGYTF. The genes are TRBV11-2 and TRBJ1-2; 8 positions match TRBD1. In germline, CDR1 is SGHAT, CDR2 FQNNGV. V lost 5 bases and J lost 3; bases outside the gene matches: 2. The CDR3 is 13 amino acids.

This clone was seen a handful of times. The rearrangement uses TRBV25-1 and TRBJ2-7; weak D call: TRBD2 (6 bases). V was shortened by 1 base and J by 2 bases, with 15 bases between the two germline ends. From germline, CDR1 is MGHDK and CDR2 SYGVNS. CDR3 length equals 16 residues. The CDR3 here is CASSEFEGGVTYEQYV. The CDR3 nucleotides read TGTGCCAGCAGTGAATTCGAGGGAGGAGTTACCTACGAGCAGTACGTC.

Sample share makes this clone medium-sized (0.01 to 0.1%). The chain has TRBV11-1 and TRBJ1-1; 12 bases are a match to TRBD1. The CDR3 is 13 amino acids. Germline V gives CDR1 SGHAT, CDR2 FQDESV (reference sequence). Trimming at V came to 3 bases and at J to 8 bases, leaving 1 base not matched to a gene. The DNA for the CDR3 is TGTGCCAGCAGCTTGGGGACAGGGGGCGAAGCTTTCTTT. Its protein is CASSLGTGGEAFF.

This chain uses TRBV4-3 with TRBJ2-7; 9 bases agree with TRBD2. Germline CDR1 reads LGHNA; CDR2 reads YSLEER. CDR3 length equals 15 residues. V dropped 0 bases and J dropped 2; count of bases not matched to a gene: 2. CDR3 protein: CASSQERGGPYEQYF. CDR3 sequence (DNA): TGCGCCAGCAGCCAAGAGCGGGGGGGGCCCTACGAGCAGTACTTC.

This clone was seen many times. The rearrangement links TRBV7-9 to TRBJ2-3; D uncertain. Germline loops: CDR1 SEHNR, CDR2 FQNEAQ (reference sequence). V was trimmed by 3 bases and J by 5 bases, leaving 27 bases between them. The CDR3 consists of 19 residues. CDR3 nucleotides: TGTGCCAGCAGCTTGCTACCGCTTCGTGGTATGCTCGGAGAAGATACGCAGTATTTT. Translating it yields CASSLLPLRGMLGEDTQYF.

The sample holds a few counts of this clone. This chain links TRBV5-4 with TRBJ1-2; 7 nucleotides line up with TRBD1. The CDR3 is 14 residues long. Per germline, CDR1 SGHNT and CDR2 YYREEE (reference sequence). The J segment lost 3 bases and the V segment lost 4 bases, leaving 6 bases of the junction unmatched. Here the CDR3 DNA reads TGTGCCAGCAGCCCCGGAGGACAGGACTATGGCTACACCTTC. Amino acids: CASSPGGQDYGYTF.

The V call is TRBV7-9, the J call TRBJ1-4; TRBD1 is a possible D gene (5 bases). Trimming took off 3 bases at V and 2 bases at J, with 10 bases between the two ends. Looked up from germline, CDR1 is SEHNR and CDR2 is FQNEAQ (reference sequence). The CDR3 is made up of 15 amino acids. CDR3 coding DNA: TGTGCCAGCAGCTTGAGGGGACCGACTAATGAAAAACTGTTTTTT. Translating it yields CASSLRGPTNEKLFF.

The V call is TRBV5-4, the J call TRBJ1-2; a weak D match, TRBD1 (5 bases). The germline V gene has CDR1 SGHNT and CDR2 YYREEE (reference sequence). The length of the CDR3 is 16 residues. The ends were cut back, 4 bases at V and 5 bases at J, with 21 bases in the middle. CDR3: CASSPYGQGKIYGYTF. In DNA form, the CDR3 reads TGTGCCAGCAGCCCGTATGGGCAGGGAAAAATTTATGGCTACACCTTC.

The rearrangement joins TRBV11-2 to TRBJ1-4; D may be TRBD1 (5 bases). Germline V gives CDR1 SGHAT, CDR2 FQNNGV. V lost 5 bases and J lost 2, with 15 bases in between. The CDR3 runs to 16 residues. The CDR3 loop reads CASSPGILATNEKLFF. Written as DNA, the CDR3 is TGTGCCAGCAGCCCAGGGATTTTAGCGACTAATGAAAAACTGTTTTTT. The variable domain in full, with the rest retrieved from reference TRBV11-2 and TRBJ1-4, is EAGVAQSPRYKIIEKRQSVAFWCNPISGHATLYWYQQILGQGPKLLIQFQNNGVVDDSQLPKDRFSAERLKGVDSTLKIQPAKLEDSAVYLCASSPGILATNEKLFFGSGTQLSVL.

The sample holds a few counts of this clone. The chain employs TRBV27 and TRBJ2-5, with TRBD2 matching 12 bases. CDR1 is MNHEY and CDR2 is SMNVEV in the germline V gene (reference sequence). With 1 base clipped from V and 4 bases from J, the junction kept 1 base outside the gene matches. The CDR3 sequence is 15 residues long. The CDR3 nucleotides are TGTGCCAGCAGTTTATTGACTAGCGGGAGAGAGACCCAGTACTTC. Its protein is CASSLLTSGRETQYF.